A selection of T cell receptor beta chains follows, all from one sample in a study of CD8+ T cells in alopecia areata. Here immunoSEQ multiplex PCR was the method, and the copy in TCRdb shows in-frame clones only, minus some. The sample has hundreds of thousands of clones; 35% to 40% are singletons. Sample: CD4+ T cells sorted from blood, taken at roughly week 30, from a patient treated with tofacitinib. These receptors were taken from a human donor with alopecia areata. CDR3s include the opening cysteine and the closing phenylalanine or tryptophan. The D gene is left open where the match is weak. A row's size may be missing; if present it is once, few, many or a size class.

v_gene	d_gene	len	j_gene	abundance	CDR3aa	CDR3nt
TRBV6-1	NA	12	TRBJ1-2	NA	CASSEQGYGYTF	TGTGCCAGCAGTGAACAGGGTTATGGCTACACCTTC
TRBV2	TRBD1	14	TRBJ1-2	NA	CASRGQYLSYGYTF	TGTGCCAGCAGGGGACAGTACCTGTCCTATGGCTACACCTTC
TRBV5-4	NA	13	TRBJ1-1	few	CASSPQGRLEAFF	TGTGCCAGCAGCCCCCAGGGGAGGCTCGAAGCTTTCTTT
TRBV14	TRBD2	15	TRBJ2-5	NA	CASSQLAGAGETQYF	TGTGCCAGCAGCCAATTAGCGGGAGCTGGAGAGACCCAGTACTTC
TRBV30	TRBD1	13	TRBJ1-2	NA	CAWRPGGGGGYTF	TGTGCCTGGAGGCCAGGGGGGGGCGGAGGCTACACCTTC
TRBV5-1	NA	15	TRBJ1-1	NA	CASSPDREGGAEAFF	TGCGCCAGCAGCCCGGACAGAGAGGGCGGCGCTGAAGCTTTCTTT
TRBV4-2	TRBD2	20	TRBJ2-1	few	CASSQEVSTSGMLSYNEQFF	TGTGCCAGCAGCCAAGAGGTTTCAACTAGCGGGATGCTATCGTACAATGAGCAGTTCTTC
TRBV29-1	NA	12	TRBJ2-1	NA	CSAGGTVQRQFF	TGCAGCGCGGGAGGGACAGTGCAGCGGCAGTTCTTC
TRBV7-3	NA	14	TRBJ2-4	few	CASSPNTGGNIQYF	TGTGCCAGCAGCCCTAACACCGGAGGGAACATTCAGTACTTC
TRBV9	NA	15	TRBJ1-2	few	CASRPNPGAGYGYTF	TGTGCCAGCAGACCTAACCCAGGGGCGGGCTATGGCTACACCTTC
TRBV10-3	NA	12	TRBJ2-7	NA	CATEDSSYEQYF	TGTGCCACCGAGGACAGCTCCTACGAGCAGTACTTC
TRBV5-1	NA	14	TRBJ2-6	NA	CASSLGSGANVLTF	TGCGCCAGCAGCTTGGGGTCTGGGGCCAACGTCCTGACTTTC
TRBV5-1	NA	12	TRBJ2-5	NA	CASSAGEETQYF	TGCGCCAGCAGCGCCGGGGAAGAGACCCAGTACTTC
TRBV5-6	TRBD1	15	TRBJ2-2	once	CASSFSTGEGGELFF	TGTGCCAGCAGCTTTAGTACAGGGGAAGGCGGGGAGCTGTTTTTT
TRBV7-3	TRBD2	16	TRBJ2-5	few	CASSSVGLAGEETQYF	TGTGCCAGCAGCTCCGTGGGACTAGCGGGGGAAGAGACCCAGTACTTC
TRBV5-6	NA	15	TRBJ2-1	few	CASTLGQPMDNEQFF	TGTGCCAGCACCCTGGGCCAGCCAATGGACAATGAGCAGTTCTTC
TRBV7-3	NA	14	TRBJ2-2	few	CASSAQGNTGELFF	TGTGCCAGCAGCGCGCAGGGGAACACCGGGGAGCTGTTTTTT
TRBV2	NA	14	TRBJ1-6	NA	CASSETPGSSPLHF	TGTGCCAGCAGTGAAACCCCCGGCAGTTCACCCCTCCACTTT
TRBV14	NA	14	TRBJ2-7	NA	CASSRRQIPYEQYF	TGTGCCAGCAGCCGAAGACAGATTCCCTACGAGCAGTACTTC
TRBV4-1	NA	14	TRBJ1-2	NA	CASSQVAGNYGYTF	TGCGCCAGCAGCCAAGTAGCCGGAAACTATGGCTACACCTTC
TRBV5-1	TRBD2	18	TRBJ2-5	NA	CASSSAGGKLEYQETQYF	TGCGCCAGCAGCTCAGCGGGAGGGAAGCTTGAGTACCAAGAGACCCAGTACTTC
TRBV5-6	TRBD2	16	TRBJ2-1	NA	CASSFLAGGPSDEQFF	TGTGCCAGCAGCTTTTTGGCGGGGGGCCCCAGCGATGAGCAGTTCTTC
TRBV6-6	TRBD2	14	TRBJ2-1	NA	CASKTSGRGDEQFF	TGTGCCAGTAAGACTAGCGGGAGGGGGGATGAGCAGTTCTTC
TRBV5-1	TRBD1	15	TRBJ1-1	NA	CASSTGTGVNTEAFF	TGCGCCAGCAGCACAGGGACAGGGGTGAACACTGAAGCTTTCTTT
TRBV10-3	TRBD1	16	TRBJ2-1	few	CAISEFSGQGDHEQFF	TGTGCCATCAGTGAGTTCTCGGGACAGGGGGACCATGAGCAGTTCTTC
TRBV5-1	NA	15	TRBJ2-3	few	CASSPRSMSTDTQYF	TGCGCCAGCAGCCCCCGAAGTATGAGCACAGATACGCAGTATTTT
TRBV6-5	NA	12	TRBJ2-7	NA	CASSYRSGEQYF	TGTGCCAGCAGTTACCGGTCAGGCGAGCAGTACTTC
TRBV4-1	TRBD2	18	TRBJ2-1	NA	CASSKGLAGGPWYNEQFF	TGCGCCAGCAGCAAGGGACTAGCGGGAGGGCCTTGGTACAATGAGCAGTTCTTC
TRBV6-5	TRBD1	15	TRBJ2-1	NA	CASSYDRGSYNEQFF	TGTGCCAGCAGTTATGACAGGGGCTCCTACAATGAGCAGTTCTTC
TRBV2	NA	14	TRBJ2-1	few	CASRRRETYNEQFF	TGTGCCAGCCGCCGTCGAGAAACCTACAATGAGCAGTTCTTC
TRBV25-1	NA	14	TRBJ2-7	NA	CASSEGRSTYEQYF	TGTGCCAGCAGTGAGGGGCGTAGCACCTACGAGCAGTACTTC
TRBV10-1	NA	12	TRBJ1-5	NA	CASSDGNQPQHF	TGCGCCAGCAGTGACGGGAATCAGCCCCAGCATTTT